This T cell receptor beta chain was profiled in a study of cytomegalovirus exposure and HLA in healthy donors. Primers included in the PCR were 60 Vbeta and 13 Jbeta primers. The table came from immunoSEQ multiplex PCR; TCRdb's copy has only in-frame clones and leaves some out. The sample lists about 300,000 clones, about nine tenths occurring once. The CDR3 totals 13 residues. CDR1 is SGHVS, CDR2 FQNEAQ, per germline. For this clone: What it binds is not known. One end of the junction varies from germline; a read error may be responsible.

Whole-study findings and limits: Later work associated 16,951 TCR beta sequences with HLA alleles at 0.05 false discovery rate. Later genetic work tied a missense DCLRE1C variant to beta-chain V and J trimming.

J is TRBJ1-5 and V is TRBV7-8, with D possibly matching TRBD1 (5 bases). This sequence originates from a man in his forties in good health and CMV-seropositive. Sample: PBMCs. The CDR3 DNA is TGTGCCCGCAGCTTCGGGGGGGATCAGCCCCAGCATTTT. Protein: CARSFGGDQPQHF. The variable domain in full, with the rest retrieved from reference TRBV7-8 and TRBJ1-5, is GAGVSQSPRYKVAKRGQDVALRCDPISGHVSLFWYQQALGQGPEFLTYFQNEAQLDKSGLPSDRFFAERPEGSVSTLKIQRTQQEDSAVYLCARSFGGDQPQHFGDGTRLSIL.